Here is one T cell receptor beta chain with its context. The antigen remains unidentified. The data derive from a study of shared clonotypes between healthy human individuals. Study results and limitations: Only blood was sampled, and tissue TCR repertoires likely differ from blood ones.

Researchers partitioned CD4+ cells into CD45RA+ naive and CD45RA-negative memory subsets. Germline values: CDR1 SGDLS, CDR2 YYNGEE. This CDR3 has 14 amino acids. Trimming took 4 bases from V and 6 from J; bases not matched to a gene: 3. Produced via immunoSEQ multiplex PCR; TCRdb's table is partial and in-frame only. Counted here are 2.3 million or so clones, about 92% occurring once; the ten biggest clones make up 0.39%. The clonotype comes from a man younger than 35 in good health. Some clones in this sample may be carry-over from other donors' samples. Sequenced input: naive CD4+ T cells from PBMCs. As to subset: CD45RA+ positively selected. The chain employs TRBV9 and TRBJ2-2; the match to TRBD1 covers 10 bases. The CDR3 DNA is TGTGCCAGCAGCCCCGGACAGGGGGCCGGGGAGCTGTTTTTT. The encoded protein is CASSPGQGAGELFF.